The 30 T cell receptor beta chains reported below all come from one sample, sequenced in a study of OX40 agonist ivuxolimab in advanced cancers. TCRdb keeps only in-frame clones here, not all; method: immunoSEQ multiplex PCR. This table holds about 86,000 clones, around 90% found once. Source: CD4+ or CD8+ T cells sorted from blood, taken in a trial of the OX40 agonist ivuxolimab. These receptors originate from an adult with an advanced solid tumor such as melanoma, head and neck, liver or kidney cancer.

CDR3: CASSYLPATNEKLFF. The CDR3 DNA is TGTGCCAGCAGTTACCTGCCTGCAACTAATGAAAAACTGTTTTTT. The chain combines TRBV6-6 with TRBJ1-4, with D uncertain. Germline CDR1 MNHNY, CDR2 SVGAGI (reference sequence). V lost 2 bases to trimming and J lost 0 bases, with 7 bases between them. CDR3 length equals 15 residues.

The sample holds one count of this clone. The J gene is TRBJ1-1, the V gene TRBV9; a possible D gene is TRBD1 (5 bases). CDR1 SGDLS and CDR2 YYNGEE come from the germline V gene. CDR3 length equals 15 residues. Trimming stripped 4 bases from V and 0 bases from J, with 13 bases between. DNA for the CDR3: TGTGCCAGCAGCCCCCGACAGAGCTTGAACACTGAAGCTTTCTTT. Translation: CASSPRQSLNTEAFF.

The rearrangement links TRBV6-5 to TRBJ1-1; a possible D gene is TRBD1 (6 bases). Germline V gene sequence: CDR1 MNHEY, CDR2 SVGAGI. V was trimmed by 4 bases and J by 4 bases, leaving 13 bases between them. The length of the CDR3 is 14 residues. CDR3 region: CASSLGQPGTEAFF. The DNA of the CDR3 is TGTGCCAGCAGTTTAGGACAGCCCGGCACTGAAGCTTTCTTT.

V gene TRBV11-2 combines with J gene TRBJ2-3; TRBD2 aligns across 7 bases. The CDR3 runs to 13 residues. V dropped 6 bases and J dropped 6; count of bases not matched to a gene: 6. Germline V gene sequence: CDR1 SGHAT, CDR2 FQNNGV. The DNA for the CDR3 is TGTGCCAGCAGATCGGCGGGAGCGGATACGCAGTATTTT. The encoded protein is CASRSAGADTQYF.

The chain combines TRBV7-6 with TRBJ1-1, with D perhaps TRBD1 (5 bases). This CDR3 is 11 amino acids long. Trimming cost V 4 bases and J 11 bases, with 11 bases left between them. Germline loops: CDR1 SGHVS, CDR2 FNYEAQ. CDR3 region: CASSSAGDAFF. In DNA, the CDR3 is TGTGCCAGCAGCTCCGCCGGGGACGCTTTCTTT.

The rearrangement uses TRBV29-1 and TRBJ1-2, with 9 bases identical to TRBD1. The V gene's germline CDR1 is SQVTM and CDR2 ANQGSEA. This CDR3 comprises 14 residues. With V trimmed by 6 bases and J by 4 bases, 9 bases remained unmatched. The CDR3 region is CSVRTTGGPYGYTF. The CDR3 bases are TGCAGCGTCAGAACGACAGGGGGTCCCTATGGCTACACCTTC.

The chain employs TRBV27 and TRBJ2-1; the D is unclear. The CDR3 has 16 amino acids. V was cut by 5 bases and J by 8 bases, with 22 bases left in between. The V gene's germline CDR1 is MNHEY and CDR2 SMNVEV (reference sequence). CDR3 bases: TGTGCCAGCAGTCCGCTGGGGAATCGGTTGGCATATGAGCAGTTCTTC. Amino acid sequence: CASSPLGNRLAYEQFF.

The CDR3 is CASSYSSVTYNEQFF. For the CDR3, the DNA is TGTGCCAGCAGTTACTCATCCGTAACCTACAATGAGCAGTTCTTC. The rearrangement joins TRBV6-5 to TRBJ2-1; the D is unclear. With 0 bases removed from V and 2 bases from J, the gap between germline ends came to 8 bases. Germline V gives CDR1 MNHEY, CDR2 SVGAGI. CDR3 length: 15 residues.

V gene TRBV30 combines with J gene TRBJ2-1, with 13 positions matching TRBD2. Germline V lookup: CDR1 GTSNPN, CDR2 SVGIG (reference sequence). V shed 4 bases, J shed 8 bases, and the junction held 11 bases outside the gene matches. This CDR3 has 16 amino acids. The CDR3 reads CAWNTGATSGRDEQFF. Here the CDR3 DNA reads TGTGCCTGGAATACAGGGGCAACTAGCGGGAGGGATGAGCAGTTCTTC.

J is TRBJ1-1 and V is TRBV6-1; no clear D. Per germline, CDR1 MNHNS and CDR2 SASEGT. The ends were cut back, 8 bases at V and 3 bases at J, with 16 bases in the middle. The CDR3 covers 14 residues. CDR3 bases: TGTGCCAGCCTCCCGGGGAATTGGGACACTGAAGCTTTCTTT. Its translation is CASLPGNWDTEAFF.

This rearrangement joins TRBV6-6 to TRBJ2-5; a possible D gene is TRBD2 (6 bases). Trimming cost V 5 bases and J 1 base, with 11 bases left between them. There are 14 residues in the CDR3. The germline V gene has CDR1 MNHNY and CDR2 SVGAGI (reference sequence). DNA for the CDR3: TGTGCCAGCAGTCCCCGGGGGATCCAAGAGACCCAGTACTTC. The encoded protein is CASSPRGIQETQYF.

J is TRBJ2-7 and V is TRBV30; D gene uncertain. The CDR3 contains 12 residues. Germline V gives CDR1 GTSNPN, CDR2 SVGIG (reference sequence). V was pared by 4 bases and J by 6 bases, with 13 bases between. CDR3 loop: CAWKALPPEQYF. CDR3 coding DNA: TGTGCCTGGAAGGCGCTGCCCCCCGAGCAGTACTTC. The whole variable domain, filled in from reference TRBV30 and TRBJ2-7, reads SQTIHQWPATLVQPVGSPLSLECTVEGTSNPNLYWYRQAAGRGLQLLFYSVGIGQISSEVPQNLSASRPQDRQFILSSKKLLLSDSGFYLCAWKALPPEQYFGPGTRLTVT.

The CDR3 DNA is TGTGCCAGCAGACGGACAGGGGCGCAGGATGGCACTGAAGCTTTCTTT. Translating it yields CASRRTGAQDGTEAFF. This chain uses TRBV7-8 with TRBJ1-1; 9 bases agree with TRBD1. The CDR3 covers 16 residues. The germline V gene encodes CDR1 SGHVS and CDR2 FQNEAQ. The V and J ends lost 6 bases and 4 bases, in that order; junction bases with no gene match: 12.

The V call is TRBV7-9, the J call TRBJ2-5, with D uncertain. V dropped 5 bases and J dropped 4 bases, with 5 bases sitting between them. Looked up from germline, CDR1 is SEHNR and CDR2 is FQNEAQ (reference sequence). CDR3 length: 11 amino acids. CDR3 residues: CASSQAETQYF. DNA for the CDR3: TGTGCCAGCAGCCAAGCAGAGACCCAGTACTTC.

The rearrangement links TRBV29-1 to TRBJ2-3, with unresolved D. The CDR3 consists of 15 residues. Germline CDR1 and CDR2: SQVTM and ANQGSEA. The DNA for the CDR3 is TGCAGTCATGAGCCCCCGTCGCGGAACACAGATACGCAGTATTTT. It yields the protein CSHEPPSRNTDTQYF.

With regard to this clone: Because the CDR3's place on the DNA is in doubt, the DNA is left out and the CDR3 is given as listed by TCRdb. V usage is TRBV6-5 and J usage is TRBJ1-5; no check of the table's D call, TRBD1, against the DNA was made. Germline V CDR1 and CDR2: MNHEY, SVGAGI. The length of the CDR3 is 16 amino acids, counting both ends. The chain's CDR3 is CASSSSDRVGNQPQHF.

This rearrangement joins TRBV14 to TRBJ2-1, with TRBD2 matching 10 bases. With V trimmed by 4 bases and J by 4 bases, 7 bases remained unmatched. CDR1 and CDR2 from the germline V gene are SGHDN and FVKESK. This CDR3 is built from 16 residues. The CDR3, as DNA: TGTGCCAGCAGCCCCCTGGGACTAGCGCCTTACAATGAGCAGTTCTTC. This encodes CASSPLGLAPYNEQFF.

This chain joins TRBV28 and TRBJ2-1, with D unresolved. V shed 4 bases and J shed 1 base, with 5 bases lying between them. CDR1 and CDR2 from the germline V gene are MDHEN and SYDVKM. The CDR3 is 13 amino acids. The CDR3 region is CASSSGSYNEQFF. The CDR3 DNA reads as TGTGCCAGCAGTTCTGGATCCTACAATGAGCAGTTCTTC.

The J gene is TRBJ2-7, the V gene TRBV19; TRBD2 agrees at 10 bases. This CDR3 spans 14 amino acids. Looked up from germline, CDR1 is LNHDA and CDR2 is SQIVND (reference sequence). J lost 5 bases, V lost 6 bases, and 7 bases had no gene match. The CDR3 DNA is TGTGCCAGTAGAAGTATAGCGGGAGGTGACGAGCAGTACTTC. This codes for CASRSIAGGDEQYF.

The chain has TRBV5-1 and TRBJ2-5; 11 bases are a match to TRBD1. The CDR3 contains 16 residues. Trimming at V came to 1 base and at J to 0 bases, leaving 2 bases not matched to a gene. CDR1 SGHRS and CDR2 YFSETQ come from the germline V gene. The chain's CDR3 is CASSLRDRGYQETQYF. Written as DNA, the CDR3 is TGCGCCAGCAGCTTGCGGGACAGGGGGTACCAAGAGACCCAGTACTTC.

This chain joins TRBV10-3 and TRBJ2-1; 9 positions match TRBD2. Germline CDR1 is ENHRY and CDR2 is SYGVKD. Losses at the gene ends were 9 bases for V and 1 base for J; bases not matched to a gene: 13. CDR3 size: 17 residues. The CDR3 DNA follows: TGTGCCATGGGGAGCGGCGGGAGGGCTGAATCCTACAATGAGCAGTTCTTC. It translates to CAMGSGGRAESYNEQFF.

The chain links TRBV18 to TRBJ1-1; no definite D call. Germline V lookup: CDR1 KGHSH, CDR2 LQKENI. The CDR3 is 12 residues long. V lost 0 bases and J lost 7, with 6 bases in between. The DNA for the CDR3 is TGTGCCAGCTCACCACCGACGGGTGAAGCTTTCTTT. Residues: CASSPPTGEAFF.

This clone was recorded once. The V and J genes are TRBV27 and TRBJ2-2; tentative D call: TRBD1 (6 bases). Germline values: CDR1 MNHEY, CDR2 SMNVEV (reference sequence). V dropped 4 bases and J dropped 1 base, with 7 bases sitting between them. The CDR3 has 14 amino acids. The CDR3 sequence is CASSWGQNTGELFF. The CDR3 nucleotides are TGTGCCAGCAGTTGGGGACAGAACACCGGGGAGCTGTTTTTT.

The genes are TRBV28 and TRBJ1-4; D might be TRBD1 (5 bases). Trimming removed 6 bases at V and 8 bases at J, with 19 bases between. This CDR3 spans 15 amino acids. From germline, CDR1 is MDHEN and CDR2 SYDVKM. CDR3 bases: TGTGCCAGCAGACTGTTATCAGGGTTCACCGAAAAACTGTTTTTT. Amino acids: CASRLLSGFTEKLFF.

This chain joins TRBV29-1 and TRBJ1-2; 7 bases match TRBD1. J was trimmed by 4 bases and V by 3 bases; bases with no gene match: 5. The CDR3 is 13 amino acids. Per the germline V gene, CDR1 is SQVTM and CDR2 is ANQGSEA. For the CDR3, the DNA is TGCAGCGTTGATAAGGGGGCCGGCTATGGCTACACCTTC. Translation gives CSVDKGAGYGYTF.

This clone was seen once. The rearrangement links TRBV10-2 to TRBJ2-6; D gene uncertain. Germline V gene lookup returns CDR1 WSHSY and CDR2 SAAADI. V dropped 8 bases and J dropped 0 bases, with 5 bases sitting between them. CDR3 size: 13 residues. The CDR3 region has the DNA TGCGCCAGCGCAAGCTCTGGGGCCAACGTCCTGACTTTC. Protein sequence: CASASSGANVLTF.

The CDR3 here is CASSFEQGTGSPLHF. The CDR3 DNA sequence: TGTGCCAGCAGTTTCGAACAGGGGACGGGTTCACCCCTCCACTTT. The rearrangement links TRBV6-6 to TRBJ1-6; 7 bases line up with TRBD1. Germline V lookup: CDR1 MNHNY, CDR2 SVGAGI (reference sequence). The CDR3 is 15 amino acids. Losses at the gene ends were 4 bases for V and 9 bases for J; bases not matched to a gene: 9.

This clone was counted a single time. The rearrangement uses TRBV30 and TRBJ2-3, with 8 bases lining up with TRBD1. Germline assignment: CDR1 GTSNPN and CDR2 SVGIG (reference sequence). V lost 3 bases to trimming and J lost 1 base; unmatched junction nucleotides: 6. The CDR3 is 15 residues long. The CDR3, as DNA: TGTGCCTGGAGCCGGACAGGGATGGGCACAGATACGCAGTATTTT. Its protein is CAWSRTGMGTDTQYF.

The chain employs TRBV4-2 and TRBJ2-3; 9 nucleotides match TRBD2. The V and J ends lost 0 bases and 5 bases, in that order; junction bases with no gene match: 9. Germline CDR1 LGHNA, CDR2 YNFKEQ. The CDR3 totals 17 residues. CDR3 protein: CASSQEWASGVGDTQYF. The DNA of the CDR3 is TGTGCCAGCAGCCAAGAATGGGCTAGCGGGGTGGGAGATACGCAGTATTTT.

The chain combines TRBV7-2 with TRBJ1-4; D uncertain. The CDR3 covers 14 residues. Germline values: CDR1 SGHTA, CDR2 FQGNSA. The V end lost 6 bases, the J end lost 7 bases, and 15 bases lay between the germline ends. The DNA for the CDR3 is TGTGCCAGCAGGGATGCGGCGGGGTCTGAAAAACTGTTTTTT. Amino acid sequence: CASRDAAGSEKLFF.